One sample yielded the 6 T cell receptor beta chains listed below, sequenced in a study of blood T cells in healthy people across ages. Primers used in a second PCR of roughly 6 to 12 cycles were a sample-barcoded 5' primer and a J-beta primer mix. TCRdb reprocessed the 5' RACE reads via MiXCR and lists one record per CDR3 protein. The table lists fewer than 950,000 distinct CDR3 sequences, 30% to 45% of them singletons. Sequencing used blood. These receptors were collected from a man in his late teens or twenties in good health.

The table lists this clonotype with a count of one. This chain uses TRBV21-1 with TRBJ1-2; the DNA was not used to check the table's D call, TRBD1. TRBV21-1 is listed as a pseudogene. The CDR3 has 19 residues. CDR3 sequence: CASSKGVGGKERLYYGYTF. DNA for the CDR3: TGTGCCAGCAGCAAGGGGGTAGGGGGGAAAGAGCGACTCTACTATGGCTACACCTTC.

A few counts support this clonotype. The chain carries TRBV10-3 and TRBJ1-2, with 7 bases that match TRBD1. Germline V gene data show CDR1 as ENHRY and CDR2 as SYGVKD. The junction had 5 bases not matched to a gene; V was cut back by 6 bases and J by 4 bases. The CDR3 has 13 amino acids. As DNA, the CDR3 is TGTGCCATCAGCGAAGGGACAGTCTATGGCTACACCTTC. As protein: CAISEGTVYGYTF.

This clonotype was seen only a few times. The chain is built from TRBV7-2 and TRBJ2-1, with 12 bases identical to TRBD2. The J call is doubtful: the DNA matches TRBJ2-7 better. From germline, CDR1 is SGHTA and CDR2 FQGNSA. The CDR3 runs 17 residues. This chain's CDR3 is CASSLRLAGESYNEQYF. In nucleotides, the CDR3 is TGTGCCAGCAGCTTAAGACTAGCGGGGGAGTCCTACAATGAGCAGTACTTC.

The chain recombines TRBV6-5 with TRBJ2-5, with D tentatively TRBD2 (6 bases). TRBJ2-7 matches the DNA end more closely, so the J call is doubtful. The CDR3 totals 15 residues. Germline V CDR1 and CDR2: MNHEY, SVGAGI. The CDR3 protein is CASSYAAGRGNEQYF. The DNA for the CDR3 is TGTGCCAGCAGTTACGCCGCGGGACGCGGGAACGAGCAGTACTTC.

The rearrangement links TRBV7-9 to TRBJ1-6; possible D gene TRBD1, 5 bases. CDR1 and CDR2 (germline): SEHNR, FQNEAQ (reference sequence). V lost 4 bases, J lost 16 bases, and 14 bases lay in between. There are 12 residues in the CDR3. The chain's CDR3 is CASSSGIGQLHF. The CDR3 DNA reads TGTGCCAGCAGCTCAGGAATTGGACAACTCCACTTT.

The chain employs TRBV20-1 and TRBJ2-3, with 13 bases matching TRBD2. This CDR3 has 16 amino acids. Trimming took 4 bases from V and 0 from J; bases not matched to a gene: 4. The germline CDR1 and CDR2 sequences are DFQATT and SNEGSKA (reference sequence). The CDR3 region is CSAKGLAGVSTDTQYF. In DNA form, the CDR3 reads TGCAGTGCTAAAGGACTAGCGGGGGTTAGCACAGATACGCAGTATTTT.